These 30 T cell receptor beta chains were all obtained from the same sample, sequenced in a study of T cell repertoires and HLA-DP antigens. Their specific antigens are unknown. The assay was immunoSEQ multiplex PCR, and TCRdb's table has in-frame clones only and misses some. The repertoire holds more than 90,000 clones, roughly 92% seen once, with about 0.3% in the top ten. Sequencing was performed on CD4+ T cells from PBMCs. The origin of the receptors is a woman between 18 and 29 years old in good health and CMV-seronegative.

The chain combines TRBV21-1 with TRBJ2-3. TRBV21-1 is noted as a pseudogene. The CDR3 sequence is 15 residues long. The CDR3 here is CASSNDFPKADTQYF. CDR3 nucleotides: TGTGCCAGCAGCAACGATTTCCCGAAGGCAGATACGCAGTATTTT.

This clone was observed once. CDR3 nucleotide sequence: TGTGCCAGCAGCTTAGGGGACATGCACTCTAGCACAGATACGCAGTATTTT. Residues: CASSLGDMHSSTDTQYF. This chain connects TRBV7-9 to TRBJ2-3, with a tentative D call TRBD1 (6 bases). V dropped 1 base and J dropped 0 bases, with 14 bases sitting between them. The CDR3 consists of 17 residues. The germline V gene has CDR1 SEHNR and CDR2 FQNEAQ (reference sequence).

The CDR3 region is CASSYGGGTDTQYF. CDR3 nucleotide sequence: TGTGCCAGCTCCTACGGGGGGGGCACAGATACGCAGTATTTT. The chain joins TRBV2 to TRBJ2-3; 8 bases line up with TRBD2. Germline V lookup: CDR1 SNHLY, CDR2 FYNNEI. This CDR3 is built from 14 residues. V shed 8 bases, J shed 1 base, and the junction held 5 bases outside the gene matches.

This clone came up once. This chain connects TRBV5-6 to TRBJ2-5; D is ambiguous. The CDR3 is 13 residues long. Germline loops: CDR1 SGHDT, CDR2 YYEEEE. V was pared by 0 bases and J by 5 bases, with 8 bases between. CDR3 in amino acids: CASSLGQAETQYF. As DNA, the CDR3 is TGTGCCAGCAGCTTGGGTCAGGCGGAGACCCAGTACTTC.

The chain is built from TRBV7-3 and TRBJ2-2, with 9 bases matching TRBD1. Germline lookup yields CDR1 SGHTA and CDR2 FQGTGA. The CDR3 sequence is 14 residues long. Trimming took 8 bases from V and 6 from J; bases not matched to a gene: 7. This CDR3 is CASGPGTGSGELFF. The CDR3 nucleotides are TGTGCCAGCGGCCCCGGGACAGGGTCCGGGGAGCTGTTTTTT.

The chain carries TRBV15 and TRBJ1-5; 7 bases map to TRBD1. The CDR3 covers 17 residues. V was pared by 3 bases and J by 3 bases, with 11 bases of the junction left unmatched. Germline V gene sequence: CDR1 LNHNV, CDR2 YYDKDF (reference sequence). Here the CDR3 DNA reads TGTGCCACCAGCAGCCGTCGGACAGGAACAGTCAATCAGCCCCAGCATTTT. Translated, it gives CATSSRRTGTVNQPQHF.

CDR3 protein: CASRRTGGEPEAFF. DNA of the CDR3: TGTGCCAGCAGAAGGACAGGGGGCGAGCCTGAAGCTTTCTTT. The chain joins TRBV7-3 to TRBJ1-1; 11 positions agree with TRBD1. CDR1 is SGHTA and CDR2 is FQGTGA in the germline V gene. The CDR3 is 14 residues long. V lost 6 bases and J lost 6; bases outside the gene matches: 6.

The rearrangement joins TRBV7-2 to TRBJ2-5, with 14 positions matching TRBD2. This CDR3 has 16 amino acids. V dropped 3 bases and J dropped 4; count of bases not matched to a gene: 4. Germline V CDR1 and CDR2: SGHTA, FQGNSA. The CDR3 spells CASSFRLAGGPETQYF. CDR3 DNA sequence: TGTGCCAGCAGCTTTAGACTAGCGGGGGGGCCAGAGACCCAGTACTTC. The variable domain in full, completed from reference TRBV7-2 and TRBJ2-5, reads GAGVSQSPSNKVTEKGKDVELRCDPISGHTALYWYRQSLGQGLEFLIYFQGNSAPDKSGLPSDRFSAERTGGSVSTLTIQRTQQEDSAVYLCASSFRLAGGPETQYFGPGTRLLVL.

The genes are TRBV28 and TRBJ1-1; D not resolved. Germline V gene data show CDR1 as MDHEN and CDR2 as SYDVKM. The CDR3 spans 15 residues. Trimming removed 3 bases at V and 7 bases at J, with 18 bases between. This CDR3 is CASSLVHGGWGEAFF. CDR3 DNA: TGTGCCAGCAGTTTGGTGCACGGCGGGTGGGGTGAAGCTTTCTTT.

The CDR3 loop reads CASSGGTYNEQFF. The CDR3, as DNA: TGCGCCAGCAGCGGCGGGACCTACAATGAGCAGTTCTTC. J is TRBJ2-1 and V is TRBV5-1; tentative D call: TRBD2 (6 bases). Germline V gives CDR1 SGHRS, CDR2 YFSETQ. This CDR3 region has 13 residues. V lost 4 bases and J lost 2, with 7 bases in between.

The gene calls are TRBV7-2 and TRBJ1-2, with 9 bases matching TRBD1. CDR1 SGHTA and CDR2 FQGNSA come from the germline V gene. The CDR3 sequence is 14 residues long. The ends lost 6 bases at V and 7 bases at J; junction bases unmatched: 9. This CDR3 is CASRDGTGGRGYTF. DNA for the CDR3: TGTGCCAGCAGAGACGGCACAGGGGGCCGTGGCTACACCTTC.

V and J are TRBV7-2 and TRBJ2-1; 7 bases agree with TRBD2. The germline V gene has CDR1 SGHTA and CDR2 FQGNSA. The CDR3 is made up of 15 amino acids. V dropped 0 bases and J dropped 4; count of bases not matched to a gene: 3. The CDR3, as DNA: TGTGCCAGCAGCTTAGCGGGAGGGGAATACAATGAGCAGTTCTTC. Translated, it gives CASSLAGGEYNEQFF.

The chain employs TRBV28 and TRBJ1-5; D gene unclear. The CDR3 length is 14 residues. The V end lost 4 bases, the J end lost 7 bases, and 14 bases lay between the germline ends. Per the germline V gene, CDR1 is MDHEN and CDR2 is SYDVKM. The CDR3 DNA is TGTGCCAGCAGTTCTGCTCGGGGTAGACAGCCCCAGCATTTT. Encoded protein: CASSSARGRQPQHF.

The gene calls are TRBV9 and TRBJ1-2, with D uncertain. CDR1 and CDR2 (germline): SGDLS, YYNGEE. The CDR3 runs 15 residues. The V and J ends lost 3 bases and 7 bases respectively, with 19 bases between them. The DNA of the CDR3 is TGTGCCAGCAGCGCACTCGGGAGTTCGGGCAGTGGCTACACCTTC. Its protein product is CASSALGSSGSGYTF.

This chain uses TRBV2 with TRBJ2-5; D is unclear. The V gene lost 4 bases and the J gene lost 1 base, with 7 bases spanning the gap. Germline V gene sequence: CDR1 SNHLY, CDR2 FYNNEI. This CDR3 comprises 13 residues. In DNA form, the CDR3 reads TGTGCCAGCAGTGCTAACATCCAAGAGACCCAGTACTTC. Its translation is CASSANIQETQYF.

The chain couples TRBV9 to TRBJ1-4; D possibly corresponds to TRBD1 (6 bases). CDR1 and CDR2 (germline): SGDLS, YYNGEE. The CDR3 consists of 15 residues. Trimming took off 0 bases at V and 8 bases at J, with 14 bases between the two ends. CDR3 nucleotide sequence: TGTGCCAGCAGCGTAGCTCCGGGGGCTGGAGAAAAACTGTTTTTT. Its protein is CASSVAPGAGEKLFF.

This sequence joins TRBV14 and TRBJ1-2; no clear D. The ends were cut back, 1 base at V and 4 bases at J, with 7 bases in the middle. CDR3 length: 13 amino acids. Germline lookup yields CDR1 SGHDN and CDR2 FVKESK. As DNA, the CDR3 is TGTGCCAGCAGCCAAGGCGTCGGCTATGGCTACACCTTC. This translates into CASSQGVGYGYTF.

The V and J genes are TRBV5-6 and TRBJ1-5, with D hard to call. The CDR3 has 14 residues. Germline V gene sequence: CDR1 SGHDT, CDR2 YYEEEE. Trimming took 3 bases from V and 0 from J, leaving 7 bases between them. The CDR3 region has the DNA TGTGCCAGCAGCTCGACTTATAGCAATCAGCCCCAGCATTTT. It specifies CASSSTYSNQPQHF. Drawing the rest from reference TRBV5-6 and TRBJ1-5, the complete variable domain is DAGVTQSPTHLIKTRGQQVTLRCSPKSGHDTVSWYQQALGQGPQFIFQYYEEEERQRGNFPDRFSGHQFPNYSSELNVNALLLGDSALYLCASSSTYSNQPQHFGDGTRLSIL.

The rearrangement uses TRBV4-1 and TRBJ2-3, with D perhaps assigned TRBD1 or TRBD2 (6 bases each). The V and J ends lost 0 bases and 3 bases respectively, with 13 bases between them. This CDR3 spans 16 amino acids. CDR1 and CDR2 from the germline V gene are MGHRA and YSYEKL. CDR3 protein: CASSQDSGGQTDTQYF. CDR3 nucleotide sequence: TGCGCCAGCAGCCAAGATTCCGGGGGCCAGACAGATACGCAGTATTTT.

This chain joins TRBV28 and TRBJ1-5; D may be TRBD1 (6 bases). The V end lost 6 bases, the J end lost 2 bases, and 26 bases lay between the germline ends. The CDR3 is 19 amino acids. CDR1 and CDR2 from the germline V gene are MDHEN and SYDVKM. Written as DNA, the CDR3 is TGTGCCAGCAGCCCAGGGCGGCGTCAGGGGCCCCCGGGCAATCAGCCCCAGCATTTT. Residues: CASSPGRRQGPPGNQPQHF. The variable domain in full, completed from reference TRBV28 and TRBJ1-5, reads DVKVTQSSRYLVKRTGEKVFLECVQDMDHENMFWYRQDPGLGLRLIYFSYDVKMKEKGDIPEGYSVSREKKERFSLILESASTNQTSMYLCASSPGRRQGPPGNQPQHFGDGTRLSIL.

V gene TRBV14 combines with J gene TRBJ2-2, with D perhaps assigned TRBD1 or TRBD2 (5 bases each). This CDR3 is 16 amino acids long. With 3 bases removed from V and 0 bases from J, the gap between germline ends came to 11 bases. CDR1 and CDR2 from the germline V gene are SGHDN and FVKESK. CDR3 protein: CASSHPRDPNTGELFF. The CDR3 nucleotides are TGTGCCAGCAGCCATCCCCGGGACCCGAACACCGGGGAGCTGTTTTTT.

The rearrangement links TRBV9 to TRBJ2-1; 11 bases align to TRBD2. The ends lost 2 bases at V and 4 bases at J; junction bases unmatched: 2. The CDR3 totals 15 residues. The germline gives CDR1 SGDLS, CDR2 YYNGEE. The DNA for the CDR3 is TGTGCCAGCAGCGTTAGCGGGGGGGTATACAATGAGCAGTTCTTC. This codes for CASSVSGGVYNEQFF.

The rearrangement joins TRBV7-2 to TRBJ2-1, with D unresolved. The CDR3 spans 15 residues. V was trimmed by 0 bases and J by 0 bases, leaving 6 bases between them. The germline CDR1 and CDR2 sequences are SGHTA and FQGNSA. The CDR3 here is CASSLAVSSYNEQFF. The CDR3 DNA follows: TGTGCCAGCAGCTTAGCGGTGAGCTCCTACAATGAGCAGTTCTTC.

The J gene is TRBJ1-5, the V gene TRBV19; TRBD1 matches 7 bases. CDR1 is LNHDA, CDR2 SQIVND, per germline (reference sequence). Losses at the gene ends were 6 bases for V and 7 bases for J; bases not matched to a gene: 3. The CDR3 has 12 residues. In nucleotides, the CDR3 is TGTGCCAGTAGGACAGGGAACCAGCCCCAGCATTTT. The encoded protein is CASRTGNQPQHF. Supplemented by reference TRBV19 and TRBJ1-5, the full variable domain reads DGGITQSPKYLFRKEGQNVTLSCEQNLNHDAMYWYRQDPGQGLRLIYYSQIVNDFQKGDIAEGYSVSREKKESFPLTVTSAQKNPTAFYLCASRTGNQPQHFGDGTRLSIL.

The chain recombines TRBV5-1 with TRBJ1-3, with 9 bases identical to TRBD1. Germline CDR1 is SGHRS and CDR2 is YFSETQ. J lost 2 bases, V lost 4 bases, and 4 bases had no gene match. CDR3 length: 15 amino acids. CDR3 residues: CASSTDRGTGNTIYF. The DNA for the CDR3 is TGCGCCAGCAGCACTGACAGGGGGACTGGAAACACCATATATTTT.

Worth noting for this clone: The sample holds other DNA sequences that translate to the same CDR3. CDR3 loop: CASSVDGQGRGELFF. DNA of the CDR3: TGTGCCAGCAGCGTAGATGGACAGGGTCGGGGGGAGCTGTTTTTT. The chain has TRBV9 and TRBJ2-2; 8 nucleotides agree with TRBD1. This CDR3 spans 15 amino acids. The ends lost 0 bases at V and 8 bases at J; junction bases unmatched: 6. Looked up from germline, CDR1 is SGDLS and CDR2 is YYNGEE.

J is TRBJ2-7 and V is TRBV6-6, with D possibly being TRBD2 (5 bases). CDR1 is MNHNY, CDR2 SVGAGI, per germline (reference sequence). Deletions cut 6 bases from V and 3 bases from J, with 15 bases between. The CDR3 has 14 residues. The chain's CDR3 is CASRPRAESYEQYF. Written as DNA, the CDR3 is TGTGCCAGCAGGCCTAGAGCGGAGAGCTACGAGCAGTACTTC.

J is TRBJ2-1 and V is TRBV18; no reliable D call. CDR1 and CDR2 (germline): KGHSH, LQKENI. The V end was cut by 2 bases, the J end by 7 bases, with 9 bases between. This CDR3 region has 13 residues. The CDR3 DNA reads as TGTGCCAGCTCACCAGTAGAAAGGAATGAGCAGTTCTTC. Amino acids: CASSPVERNEQFF.

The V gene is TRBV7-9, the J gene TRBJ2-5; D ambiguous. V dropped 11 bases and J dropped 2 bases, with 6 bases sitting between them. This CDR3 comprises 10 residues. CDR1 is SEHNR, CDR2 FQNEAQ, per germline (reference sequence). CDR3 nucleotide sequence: TGTGCCTCTGGGCAAGAGACCCAGTACTTC. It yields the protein CASGQETQYF.

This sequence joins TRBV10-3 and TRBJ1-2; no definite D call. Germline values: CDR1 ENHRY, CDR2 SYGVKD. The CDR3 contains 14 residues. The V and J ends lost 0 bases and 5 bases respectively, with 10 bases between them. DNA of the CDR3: TGTGCCATCAGTGAGTCGGTATTCCGTTATGGCTACACCTTC. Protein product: CAISESVFRYGYTF.